This T cell receptor beta chain comes out of a study of breast tumors, draining lymph nodes, adjacent tissues. TCRdb ran MiXCR on the multiplex PCR reads and lists one entry per CDR3 protein. The repertoire includes some 170,000 distinct CDR3 sequences, about 30% of them detected once, and around 4% sits in the top ten. With regard to this clonotype: Its antigen is currently unknown.

This CDR3 comprises 12 residues. CDR1 is SGHNT and CDR2 is YYREEE in the germline V gene (reference sequence). V shed 1 base and J shed 2 bases, with 3 bases lying between them. Axillary draining lymph nodes of breast cancer patients supplied the node samples. Study findings and constraints: Tumor repertoires ranked between lymph nodes and nontumor tissue in diversity, with V and J gene preferences. Compared with basal-like, luminal-like tumors shared significantly more repertoire with nontumor tissue. Findings are consistent with lymph node origin and intratumoral expansion of most tumor T cells.

The sample comprised axillary lymph node tissue. The receptor was derived from a female donor with breast cancer. Some clones in this sample may be carry-over from other donors' samples. The J gene is TRBJ2-5, the V gene TRBV5-4; no clear D gene. CDR3 sequence: CASSLPQETQYF. In DNA, the CDR3 is TGTGCCAGCAGCTTGCCTCAAGAGACCCAGTACTTC.